This T cell receptor beta chain was retrieved from a study of beta chain features in type 1 diabetes. Study-level findings and limits: Using cDNA template may skew counts toward highly expressing activated cells.

In the case of this clone: As yet, its antigen is unknown.

The whole isolated RNA underwent reverse transcription, so sequencing captured expressed TCRB transcripts. Measured with immunoSEQ multiplex PCR; TCRdb has only the in-frame clones, and not every one. The sample yields about 620,000 clones, around 15% seen once. Using CD45RO/CCR7/CD25/CD127/CD95/CD27, CD4+ naive, central memory, regulatory and stem cell-like memory cells were sorted. V trimming: 6 bases; J trimming: 2 bases; junction bases outside the gene matches: 2. This CDR3 has 14 amino acids. CDR1 and CDR2 from the germline V gene are SNHLY and FYNNEI. The chain is built from TRBV2 and TRBJ1-3; 9 nucleotides align to TRBD1. Sequencing used naive CD4+ T cells from blood. The receptor comes from a man between 18 and 35 years old in good health. For the CDR3, the DNA is TGTGCCAGCAGGGGGACAGGGACTGGAAACACCATATATTTT. Translating it yields CASRGTGTGNTIYF.